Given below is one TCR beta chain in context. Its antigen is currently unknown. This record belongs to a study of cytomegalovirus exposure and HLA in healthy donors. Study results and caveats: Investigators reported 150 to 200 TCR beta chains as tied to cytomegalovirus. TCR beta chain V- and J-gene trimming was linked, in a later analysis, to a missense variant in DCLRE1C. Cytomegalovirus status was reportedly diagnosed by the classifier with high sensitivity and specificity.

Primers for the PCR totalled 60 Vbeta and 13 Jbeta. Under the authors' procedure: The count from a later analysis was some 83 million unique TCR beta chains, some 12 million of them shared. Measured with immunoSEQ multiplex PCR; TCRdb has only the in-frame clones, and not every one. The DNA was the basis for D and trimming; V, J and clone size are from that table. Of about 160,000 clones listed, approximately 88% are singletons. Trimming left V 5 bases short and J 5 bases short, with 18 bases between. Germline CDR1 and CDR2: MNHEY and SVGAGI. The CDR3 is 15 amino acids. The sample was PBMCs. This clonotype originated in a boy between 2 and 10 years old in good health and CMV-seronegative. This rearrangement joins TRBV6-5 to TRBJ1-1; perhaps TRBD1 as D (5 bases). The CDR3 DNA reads TGTGCCAGCAGTGGGAAGGGCAGGGTCCTTACTGAAGCTTTCTTT. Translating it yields CASSGKGRVLTEAFF.